This TCR beta chain was sequenced during a study of regulatory T cells in long-lasting Graves disease. Investigators prepared the TCR beta libraries by applying iRepertoire HTBI primers and Arm-PCR of CDR3 regions. TCRdb used MiXCR to reprocess the multiplex PCR reads, holding one entry per CDR3 protein. The sample has approximately 390,000 distinct CDR3 sequences, 15% to 20% seen once. This clonotype was seen ten or more times. CDR3 length equals 14 residues. CDR1 is SGHKS and CDR2 is YYEKEE in the germline V gene (reference sequence). Trimming pared 3 bases from V and 3 bases from J, leaving 10 bases between. Regarding time point: newly diagnosed GD, antithyroid drugs for less than 3 months. From PBMCs, RNA was extracted and then used to make the TCR library. These data were likewise used in another study, on T cells in Graves' hyperthyroidism and ophthalmopathy.

The sample was peripheral blood mononuclear cells (PBMCs), taken at new diagnosis, from a patient treated with antithyroid drugs. The sequence derives from a woman younger than 30 with Graves disease. The chain recombines TRBV5-5 with TRBJ2-1; no reliable D call. In DNA, the CDR3 is TGTGCCAGCAGCTCGAGTCATATCTACAATGAGCAGTTCTTC. This translates into CASSSSHIYNEQFF.